These 30 T cell receptor beta chains share one sample of origin, sequenced in a study of blood T cell repertoires in COVID-19. Assay: immunoSEQ multiplex PCR; the TCRdb copy retains only in-frame clones and omits some. Among about 100,000 clones, around nine tenths were seen once, and the ten largest hold 2.5% to 3.5%. Sequenced material: peripheral blood. The receptor source for this set is a woman at least 80 years old with acute or convalescent COVID-19.

V gene TRBV11-3 combines with J gene TRBJ2-2; maybe TRBD1 (5 bases). V shed 3 bases and J shed 0 bases, with 8 bases lying between them. The CDR3 runs to 15 residues. The germline gives CDR1 SGHNT, CDR2 YENEEA. In DNA form, the CDR3 reads TGTGCCAGCAGCTTCGTGACAGCGAACACCGGGGAGCTGTTTTTT. Amino acids: CASSFVTANTGELFF.

The V call is TRBV2, the J call TRBJ1-6, with 8 nucleotides matching TRBD1. The CDR3 has 15 amino acids. Trimming took 6 bases from V and 8 from J; bases not matched to a gene: 9. Per germline, CDR1 SNHLY and CDR2 FYNNEI. The CDR3 DNA reads TGTGCCAGCAGCTACGGGACAGGAACCTATTCACCCCTCCACTTT. It specifies CASSYGTGTYSPLHF.

The V call is TRBV5-4, the J call TRBJ2-3; the match to TRBD2 covers 10 bases. The germline gives CDR1 SGHNT, CDR2 YYREEE (reference sequence). The junction had 7 bases not matched to a gene; V was cut back by 0 bases and J by 0 bases. The CDR3 runs to 18 residues. CDR3 nucleotides: TGTGCCAGCAGCTTGGGAGCGGGGGGGCGAATTAGCACAGATACGCAGTATTTT. This codes for CASSLGAGGRISTDTQYF.

The V and J genes are TRBV5-1 and TRBJ2-7, with D possibly matching TRBD2 (5 bases). V was shortened by 4 bases and J by 2 bases, with 16 bases between the two germline ends. The germline CDR1 and CDR2 sequences are SGHRS and YFSETQ. CDR3 length: 15 residues. The CDR3, as DNA: TGCGCCAGCAGCCTGGGTACGGGGTTTACCTACGAGCAGTACTTC. It translates to CASSLGTGFTYEQYF. Using reference TRBV5-1 and TRBJ2-7 for the parts outside the CDR3, the full variable domain is KAGVTQTPRYLIKTRGQQVTLSCSPISGHRSVSWYQQTPGQGLQFLFEYFSETQRNKGNFPGRFSGRQFSNSRSEMNVSTLELGDSALYLCASSLGTGFTYEQYFGPGTRLTVT.

Details on this clone: At one of its ends the junction is not consistent with the germline gene, which may arise from a read error. The chain recombines TRBV28 with TRBJ2-1; 8 bases are shared with TRBD1. Per the germline V gene, CDR1 is MDHEN and CDR2 is SYDVKM. CDR3 size: 16 residues. The CDR3: CASNLNRDRYYNEQFF. The CDR3 bases are TGTGCCAGCAATTTAAACCGGGACAGGTACTACAATGAGCAGTTCTTC.

This clone is a singleton in its sample. V is TRBV19 and J is TRBJ1-5, with D uncertain. Trimming stripped 2 bases from V and 1 base from J, with 6 bases between. Germline lookup yields CDR1 LNHDA and CDR2 SQIVND (reference sequence). The CDR3 loop spans 14 amino acids. The CDR3 DNA sequence: TGTGCCAGTAGTATACAGAGGAGCAATCAGCCCCAGCATTTT. Encoded protein: CASSIQRSNQPQHF. Looking up the rest from reference TRBV19 and TRBJ1-5 gives the full variable domain: DGGITQSPKYLFRKEGQNVTLSCEQNLNHDAMYWYRQDPGQGLRLIYYSQIVNDFQKGDIAEGYSVSREKKESFPLTVTSAQKNPTAFYLCASSIQRSNQPQHFGDGTRLSIL.

The chain carries TRBV9 and TRBJ1-2; D is uncertain. With 4 bases removed from V and 0 bases from J, the gap between germline ends came to 13 bases. Germline assignment: CDR1 SGDLS and CDR2 YYNGEE. The CDR3 is 15 residues long. CDR3 sequence: CASSPRTGANYGYTF. CDR3 bases: TGTGCCAGCAGCCCAAGGACGGGAGCTAACTATGGCTACACCTTC.

The CDR3 here is CASSLGPGGQPGNTIYF. Written as DNA, the CDR3 is TGTGCCAGCAGCTTGGGGCCCGGGGGGCAGCCCGGAAACACCATATATTTT. The chain combines TRBV7-9 with TRBJ1-3; a possible D gene is TRBD1 (6 bases). With 3 bases removed from V and 4 bases from J, the gap between germline ends came to 19 bases. Germline V gene sequence: CDR1 SEHNR, CDR2 FQNEAQ (reference sequence). The CDR3 runs 17 residues.

The chain couples TRBV6-5 to TRBJ2-1; TRBD1 matches at 9 bases. V shed 4 bases, J shed 7 bases, and the junction held 5 bases outside the gene matches. Germline V CDR1 and CDR2: MNHEY, SVGAGI. This CDR3 has 14 residues. The CDR3, as DNA: TGTGCCAGCAGTTCCGGGACAGGGTTTAATGAGCAGTTCTTC. It is translated as CASSSGTGFNEQFF.

The CDR3, as DNA: TGTGCCAGCAGCTCCCTGACGGGGACTGGAAACACCATATATTTT. The encoded protein is CASSSLTGTGNTIYF. This sequence joins TRBV5-6 and TRBJ1-3; D gene ambiguous. Between the trimmed V and J ends, which lost 3 bases and 2 bases, there was a span of 12 bases. Per germline, CDR1 SGHDT and CDR2 YYEEEE. This CDR3 has 15 amino acids.

The chain recombines TRBV7-2 with TRBJ1-4; D is undetermined. V was shortened by 2 bases and J by 8 bases, with 6 bases between the two germline ends. The CDR3 is made up of 12 amino acids. CDR1 SGHTA and CDR2 FQGNSA come from the germline V gene. Here the CDR3 reads CASSLNREKLFF. CDR3 nucleotide sequence: TGTGCCAGCAGCTTAAATCGGGAAAAACTGTTTTTT.

J is TRBJ1-6 and V is TRBV27, with no clear D. The CDR3 contains 13 residues. V shed 2 bases and J shed 7 bases, with 6 bases lying between them. Germline V gives CDR1 MNHEY, CDR2 SMNVEV (reference sequence). The CDR3, as DNA: TGTGCCAGCAGTTTAAGAGAGAATTCACCCCTCCACTTT. Translated: CASSLRENSPLHF.

This clone was picked up one time. The chain joins TRBV4-3 to TRBJ1-5; the D is unclear. Germline assignment: CDR1 LGHNA and CDR2 YSLEER. V was pared by 0 bases and J by 0 bases, with 9 bases between. The CDR3 spans 16 residues. In nucleotides, the CDR3 is TGCGCCAGCAGCCAAGATTTTCCGGGTAGCAATCAGCCCCAGCATTTT. Its translation is CASSQDFPGSNQPQHF.

The chain has TRBV25-1 and TRBJ2-1; 9 bases map to TRBD2. With V trimmed by 2 bases and J by 2 bases, 1 base remained unmatched. The CDR3 runs 15 residues. Germline values: CDR1 MGHDK, CDR2 SYGVNS. CDR3 nucleotide sequence: TGTGCCAGCAGTGAAGCTAGCGGGGCCTACAATGAGCAGTTCTTC. This translates into CASSEASGAYNEQFF.

The rearrangement joins TRBV4-1 to TRBJ2-2; 7 bases are a match to TRBD2. The germline gives CDR1 MGHRA, CDR2 YSYEKL. The ends lost 1 base at V and 5 bases at J; junction bases unmatched: 7. CDR3 length: 16 residues. The CDR3 loop reads CASSQGQQGGTGELFF. In DNA, the CDR3 is TGCGCCAGCAGCCAAGGGCAGCAGGGAGGGACCGGGGAGCTGTTTTTT.

The rearrangement joins TRBV5-4 to TRBJ2-1; TRBD1 is a possible D gene (6 bases). This CDR3 comprises 16 residues. CDR1 and CDR2 (germline): SGHNT, YYREEE (reference sequence). Trimming removed 5 bases from V and 4 bases from J, with 19 bases in between. CDR3 sequence reads: CASRPVGRGTYNEQFF. The CDR3 region has the DNA TGTGCCAGCAGACCGGTGGGAAGGGGGACGTACAATGAGCAGTTCTTC.

The DNA of the CDR3 is TGCAGCATTCTAAGGGGCAACTCCTACGAGCAGTACTTC. Its translation: CSILRGNSYEQYF. V gene TRBV29-1 combines with J gene TRBJ2-7, with a tentative D call TRBD1 (5 bases). Trimming took 8 bases from V and 0 from J, leaving 14 bases between them. Germline V gene data show CDR1 as SQVTM and CDR2 as ANQGSEA. This CDR3 is built from 13 residues.

This chain connects TRBV12-5 to TRBJ1-2; the D is unclear. The CDR3 length is 18 residues. CDR1 LGHNT and CDR2 FRNRAP come from the germline V gene. Trimming left V 5 bases short and J 4 bases short, with 26 bases between. The chain's CDR3 is CASGPTRVQISNLYGYTF. CDR3 DNA sequence: TGTGCTAGTGGTCCTACCCGGGTACAAATTTCAAATCTCTATGGCTACACCTTC.

The chain employs TRBV5-1 and TRBJ2-6, with TRBD1 matching 7 bases. V gave up 2 bases and J gave up 2 bases; unmatched junction bases: 1. Looked up from germline, CDR1 is SGHRS and CDR2 is YFSETQ. This CDR3 has 15 amino acids. The CDR3: CASSFGTAGANVLTF. The CDR3 DNA is TGCGCCAGCAGCTTCGGGACAGCTGGGGCCAACGTCCTGACTTTC.

V gene TRBV28 combines with J gene TRBJ2-7; 9 bases line up with TRBD1. Looked up from germline, CDR1 is MDHEN and CDR2 is SYDVKM. The V and J ends lost 2 bases and 3 bases, in that order; junction bases with no gene match: 8. This CDR3 is built from 16 residues. The CDR3 DNA is TGTGCCAGCAGTTTAGTGACAGGGGGGAGTGTCTACGAGCAGTACTTC. Encoded protein: CASSLVTGGSVYEQYF.

V and J are TRBV6-2 or TRBV6-3 and TRBJ1-1; weak D call: TRBD1 (5 bases). The CDR3 runs to 15 residues. V gave up 2 bases and J gave up 1 base, with 11 bases separating them. The V gene's germline CDR1 is MNHEY and CDR2 SVGEGT. The CDR3 region has the DNA TGTGCCAGCAGTTACGGGCCCGGGGGGAACACTGAAGCTTTCTTT. Amino acids: CASSYGPGGNTEAFF.

This rearrangement joins TRBV9 to TRBJ1-1; D is ambiguous. Between the trimmed V and J ends, which lost 0 bases and 4 bases, there was a span of 16 bases. Germline V gives CDR1 SGDLS, CDR2 YYNGEE. The CDR3 spans 16 residues. The CDR3 sequence is CASSVVLGGYVTEAFF. DNA of the CDR3: TGTGCCAGCAGCGTAGTGCTTGGAGGGTATGTCACTGAAGCTTTCTTT.

The genes are TRBV15 and TRBJ2-1; 7 nucleotides agree with TRBD2. Germline trimming cut 8 bases from V and 0 bases from J; bases unmatched to any gene: 4. The CDR3 is 14 amino acids. CDR1 and CDR2 from the germline V gene are LNHNV and YYDKDF (reference sequence). For the CDR3, the DNA is TGTGCCACCGGGGGGGGATACTCCTACAATGAGCAGTTCTTC. It yields the protein CATGGGYSYNEQFF.

V gene TRBV5-1 combines with J gene TRBJ1-5, with 7 bases fitting TRBD1. Trimming at V came to 0 bases and at J to 2 bases, leaving 11 bases not matched to a gene. The CDR3 totals 18 residues. CDR1 and CDR2 from the germline V gene are SGHRS and YFSETQ. The CDR3 region is CASSLGGGGGLGNQPQHF. The CDR3 DNA reads TGCGCCAGCAGCTTGGGTGGTGGAGGGGGCCTGGGCAATCAGCCCCAGCATTTT.

The V and J genes are TRBV6-5 and TRBJ2-1; possible D gene TRBD1, 7 bases. Germline loops: CDR1 MNHEY, CDR2 SVGAGI. CDR3 length: 13 amino acids. The V gene lost 6 bases and the J gene lost 10 bases, with 16 bases spanning the gap. The DNA of the CDR3 is TGTGCCAGCAGCCAAGACAGGGAGGACGAGCAGTTCTTC. It codes for CASSQDREDEQFF.

The CDR3 bases are TGTGCCAGCTCAACCAGGGCCAGCGAAGCTTTCTTT. It specifies CASSTRASEAFF. The V and J genes are TRBV18 and TRBJ1-1; D might be TRBD1 (5 bases). Looked up from germline, CDR1 is KGHSH and CDR2 is LQKENI. CDR3 size: 12 residues. Trimming removed 5 bases at V and 8 bases at J, with 12 bases between.

This rearrangement joins TRBV12-3 or TRBV12-4 to TRBJ2-5; a weak D match, TRBD2 (6 bases). This CDR3 region has 13 residues. The V end lost 2 bases, the J end lost 4 bases, and 8 bases lay between the germline ends. CDR3 nucleotide sequence: TGTGCCAGCAGTTTACGGGGAGGAGAGACCCAGTACTTC. Protein: CASSLRGGETQYF.

The J gene is TRBJ2-3, the V gene TRBV10-3, with 8 bases matching TRBD1. Per germline, CDR1 ENHRY and CDR2 SYGVKD. With V trimmed by 3 bases and J by 0 bases, 11 bases remained unmatched. The CDR3 is 18 amino acids. The DNA of the CDR3 is TGTGCCATCAGTGATTTGGGGGGACAGGTAACTAGCACAGATACGCAGTATTTT. This codes for CAISDLGGQVTSTDTQYF.

In its sample, this clone was seen many times. The J gene is TRBJ2-2, the V gene TRBV19, with D perhaps TRBD1 (6 bases). The CDR3 consists of 14 residues. V lost 7 bases, J lost 3 bases, and 12 bases lay in between. Germline loops: CDR1 LNHDA, CDR2 SQIVND (reference sequence). This chain's CDR3 is CASIEGGYTGELFF. The DNA for the CDR3 is TGTGCCAGTATAGAAGGGGGTTACACCGGGGAGCTGTTTTTT.

The V call is TRBV29-1, the J call TRBJ2-5; weak D call: TRBD1 (6 bases). CDR3 length equals 11 residues. Germline CDR1 and CDR2: SQVTM and ANQGSEA. Trimming cost V 7 bases and J 11 bases, with 17 bases left between them. CDR3 sequence: CSARGTSPQYF. In DNA, the CDR3 is TGCAGCGCGAGAGGGACATCCCCTCAGTACTTC.